This T cell receptor (beta chain) was identified in a study of blood T cell repertoires in COVID-19. Looked up from germline, CDR1 is SQVTM and CDR2 is ANQGSEA. The length of the CDR3 is 14 residues. With 5 bases clipped from V and 0 bases from J, the junction kept 4 bases outside the gene matches. TCRdb's table, derived via immunoSEQ multiplex PCR, lists solely in-frame clones and lacks some. The sample includes 200,000 to 250,000 clones, around 86% of them seen just once. This clone was counted between two and nine times. This TCR was sampled from a woman aged 25 to 45 who had recovered from COVID-19. The sequencing sample was made of peripheral blood. The J gene is TRBJ2-7, the V gene TRBV29-1; 10 positions match TRBD1. The CDR3 region is CSVLDRGSSYEQYF. The CDR3 coding sequence is TGCAGCGTTCTGGACAGGGGGAGCTCCTACGAGCAGTACTTC.